This TCR beta chain was recovered during a study of radiation and T cells in renal cell carcinoma. Study-wide background: Nephrectomy followed 15 Gy stereotactic body radiation by 4 weeks.

Study-wide results and limits: From baseline, blood top tumor clonotypes peaked at 2 weeks post-radiation.

Time point of the sample: blood 2 weeks post-SBRT. The treatment here: 15 Gy SBRT to primary tumor, nephrectomy 4 weeks later. Blood was sampled at baseline, 2 weeks and 4 weeks after SBRT. The method was immunoSEQ multiplex PCR; TCRdb's version includes in-frame clones alone and lacks a portion of them. Seen here are around 86,000 clones, 70% to 90% observed once, and the top ten hold approximately 24%. V was cut by 5 bases and J by 5 bases, with 15 bases left in between. Germline assignment: CDR1 SGHAT and CDR2 FQNNGV. The CDR3 contains 14 residues. On this clone itself: Its antigen is not identified.

The chain employs TRBV11-2 and TRBJ1-2; maybe TRBD1 (5 bases). The input for sequencing was blood, taken from a patient whose treatment included radiotherapy and nephrectomy. This sequence originates from a woman aged 45-59 years with renal cell carcinoma. CDR3 protein: CASSRRDGPYGYTF. CDR3 DNA: TGTGCCAGCAGCCGACGGGACGGACCTTATGGCTACACCTTC.